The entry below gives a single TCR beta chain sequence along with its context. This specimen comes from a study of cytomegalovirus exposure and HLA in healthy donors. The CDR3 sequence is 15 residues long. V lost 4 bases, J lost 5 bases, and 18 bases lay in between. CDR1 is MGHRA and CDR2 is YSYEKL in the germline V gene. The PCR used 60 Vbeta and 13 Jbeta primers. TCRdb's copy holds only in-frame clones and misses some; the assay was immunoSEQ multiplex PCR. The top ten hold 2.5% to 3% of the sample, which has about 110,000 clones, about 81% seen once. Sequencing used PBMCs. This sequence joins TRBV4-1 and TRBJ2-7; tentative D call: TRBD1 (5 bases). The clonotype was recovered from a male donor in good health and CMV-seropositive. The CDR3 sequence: CASSPLFRGPHEQYF. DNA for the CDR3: TGCGCCAGCAGCCCCCTCTTTAGGGGCCCCCACGAGCAGTACTTC.